These T cell receptor beta chains were read from a single sample in a study of blood T cells in healthy people across ages. Each CDR3 protein gets one entry after TCRdb re-called the 5' RACE reads with MiXCR. The sample has 1,800,000 or so distinct CDR3 sequences, about two fifths seen once; the top ten hold approximately 22%. Sequencing was performed on blood. The source of these receptors is a human donor in good health. Both conserved end residues are part of each CDR3. A D gene is named only where the DNA matches it firmly. Expanded clones are given a class, and other clones once, few, many or no size at all.

V gene	J gene	clone size	D gene	CDR3 DNA	CDR3 protein
TRBV29-1	TRBJ2-5	NA	NA	TGCAGCGCACCTACCGTTTACGGGGAGACCCAGTACTTC	CSAPTVYGETQYF
TRBV10-3	TRBJ1-4	few	NA	TGTGCCATCAGCCCCAGGGCTAATGAAAAACTGTTTTTT	CAISPRANEKLFF
TRBV6-2/TRBV6-3	TRBJ2-5	NA	TRBD1	TGTGCCAGCAGTCTCCGGGACAGGGGGCTGATGACCCAGTACTTC	CASSLRDRGLMTQYF
TRBV4-2	TRBJ2-3	NA	TRBD2	TGTGCCAGCAGCCATAGCGGGGGGCCGAGCACAGATACGCAGTATTTT	CASSHSGGPSTDTQYF
TRBV9	TRBJ1-5	NA	NA	TGTGCCAGCAGCAACGGACAGAGCAATCAGCCCCAGCATTTT	CASSNGQSNQPQHF
TRBV3-1	TRBJ2-6	NA	TRBD1	TGTGCCAGCAGCCCCCCCTTCCGGGACAGGTTCTCTGGGGCCAACGTCCTGACTTTC	CASSPPFRDRFSGANVLTF
TRBV12-3/TRBV12-4	TRBJ2-5	once	NA	TGTGCCAGCAGGTTTGGGCAGCAAGGGACCCAGTACTTC	CASRFGQQGTQYF
TRBV20-1	TRBJ2-7	few	NA	TGCAGTGCTAGAGATAGGGTAGGACCCTACGAGCAGTACTTC	CSARDRVGPYEQYF
TRBV20-1	TRBJ2-5	few	NA	TGCAGTGCTAGAGTTCCTTCCGGGAATCGGGAGACCCAGTACTTC	CSARVPSGNRETQYF
TRBV28	TRBJ2-7	NA	TRBD1	TGTGCCAGCGGACAGGCGTTCTACGAGCAGTACTTC	CASGQAFYEQYF
TRBV27	TRBJ2-3	NA	NA	TGTGCCAGTACGGGGGATCGATTTGATACGCAGTATTTT	CASTGDRFDTQYF
TRBV12-3/TRBV12-4	TRBJ1-1	few	NA	TGTGCCAGCAGTTCAGGTCAAGGGACAAAGAAGGCTGAAGCTTTCTTT	CASSSGQGTKKAEAFF
TRBV7-2	TRBJ2-1	NA	NA	TGTGCCAGCAGCACCCTACCGGGACCCACGGCCCGCAATGAGCAGTTCTTC	CASSTLPGPTARNEQFF
TRBV7-2	TRBJ2-3	NA	TRBD2	TGTGCCAGCAGCCTGACTAGCGGGGTGTCAGATACGCAGTATTTT	CASSLTSGVSDTQYF
TRBV25-1	TRBJ1-1	NA	NA	TGTGCCAGCAGTGATCATTCAGGTGAAGCTTTCTTT	CASSDHSGEAFF
TRBV7-2	TRBJ2-7	NA	NA	TGTGCCAGCAGCCTCTGGGCGGAGGGAACCTACGAGCAGTACTTC	CASSLWAEGTYEQYF
TRBV4-3	TRBJ1-6	NA	NA	TGCGCCAGCAGCCAAGACCCTCACAGCTCCTATAATTCACCCCTCCACTTT	CASSQDPHSSYNSPLHF
TRBV6-2/TRBV6-3	TRBJ2-7	NA	NA	TGTGCCAGCAGTTCTGAAAGACCACACAATGAGCAGTACTTC	CASSSERPHNEQYF
TRBV6-1	TRBJ2-3	NA	NA	TGTGCCAGCAGTGGGCTCCAGGTTAGCACAGATACGCAGTATTTT	CASSGLQVSTDTQYF
TRBV20-1	TRBJ2-7	NA	TRBD1	TGCAGTGCTTATTACGACAGGGGCAACGAGCAGTACTTC	CSAYYDRGNEQYF
TRBV24-1	TRBJ2-1	few	TRBD2	TGTGCCACCAGTGGACTAGCGGGGGCGACGAGCTCCTACAATGAGCAGTTCTTC	CATSGLAGATSSYNEQFF
TRBV7-8	TRBJ2-5	NA	NA	TGTGCCAGCAGCTTAGCGCTGATTAGAGGGGGGCCCCTGGAGACCCAGTACTTC	CASSLALIRGGPLETQYF
TRBV9	TRBJ1-1	NA	NA	TGTGCCAGCAGCGTAGAGGCGGGGAACACTGAAGCTTTCTTT	CASSVEAGNTEAFF
TRBV5-1	TRBJ1-1	few	NA	TGCGCCAGCAGCCAACAGGAGGACACTGAAGCTTTCTTT	CASSQQEDTEAFF
TRBV7-9	TRBJ2-7	few	NA	TGTGCCAGCAGCCATCCAGGGAGCAGCTCCTACGAGCAGTACTTC	CASSHPGSSSYEQYF
TRBV2	TRBJ2-5	NA	TRBD2	TGTGCCAGCATTACGACTAGCGGTAGAGAGACCCAGTACTTC	CASITTSGRETQYF
TRBV5-1	TRBJ1-2	few	NA	TGCGCCAGCAGCTTGGCGACCAGTCCGATTGGCTACACCTTC	CASSLATSPIGYTF
TRBV29-1	TRBJ1-5	NA	NA	TGCAGCTCTCCCGGGGAGTGGCCCCAGCCCCAGCATTTT	CSSPGEWPQPQHF
TRBV20-1	TRBJ1-6	few	NA	TGCAGTGCTAGCGTTGGTTCACCCCTCCACTTT	CSASVGSPLHF
TRBV27	TRBJ2-7	few	NA	TGTGCCAGCAGTGCGCGCGGGGTACTCTACGAGCAGTACTTC	CASSARGVLYEQYF
TRBV4-2	TRBJ1-5	NA	NA	TGTGCCAGCAGCCAATCACCAGGCAATCAGCCCCAGCATTTT	CASSQSPGNQPQHF
TRBV7-9	TRBJ1-2	NA	NA	TGTGCCAGCAGCTTAGCCAACTCCTATGGCTGCACCTTC	CASSLANSYGCTF
TRBV7-9	TRBJ1-4	once	NA	TGTGCCAGCAGCGGTGCGGGGGACAACAATGAAAAACTGTTTTTT	CASSGAGDNNEKLFF
TRBV27	TRBJ1-3	once	TRBD1	TGTGCCAGCAGTTTACGACAGGGAGGTGGAAACACCATATATTTT	CASSLRQGGGNTIYF
TRBV4-2	TRBJ2-7	many	NA	TGTGCCAGCAGCCAAGGACAGGACAGCTCCTACGAGCAGTACTTC	CASSQGQDSSYEQYF
TRBV5-1	TRBJ2-1	NA	NA	TGCACCAGCAGCCCGAGAGGGGAGTCCTACAATGAGCAGTTCTTC	CTSSPRGESYNEQFF
TRBV29-1	TRBJ1-4	few	TRBD1	TGCAGCGCCACTCCCCCGGGACAGGGGTATGAAAAACTGTTTTTT	CSATPPGQGYEKLFF
TRBV28	TRBJ2-1	NA	NA	TGTGCCAGCAGAGAGGGGCGCAGGTGGGAGCAGTTCTTC	CASREGRRWEQFF
TRBV12-3/TRBV12-4	TRBJ2-5	once	NA	TGTGCCAGCTCTGGAACAGGGATCTGGGAGACCCAGTACTTC	CASSGTGIWETQYF